This T cell receptor (beta chain) was identified in a study of CD8 T cells in ankylosing spondylitis. Study findings and constraints: Several of the motif variants were reported before in synovial fluid and blood from reactive arthritis.

TCRdb used MiXCR to reprocess the 5' RACE reads, holding one entry per CDR3 protein. The repertoire consists of about 340,000 distinct CDR3 sequences, with roughly 14% occurring once and the leading ten covering less than 1.1%. Only a few counts were recorded for this clonotype. Its antigen is unidentified. With 3 bases clipped from V and 4 bases from J, the junction kept 6 bases outside the gene matches. From germline, CDR1 is SGHRS and CDR2 YFSETQ. The length of the CDR3 is 15 residues. The TCR comes from a male donor with ankylosing spondylitis or in good health (not recorded which). The sequenced sample was blood, either unsorted or a sorted T cell fraction (not recorded which). V is TRBV5-1 and J is TRBJ1-4; 7 bases match TRBD1. CDR3 DNA: TGCGCCAGCAGCTCCACAGGGGTTAATAATGAAAAACTGTTTTTT. Translation gives CASSSTGVNNEKLFF.